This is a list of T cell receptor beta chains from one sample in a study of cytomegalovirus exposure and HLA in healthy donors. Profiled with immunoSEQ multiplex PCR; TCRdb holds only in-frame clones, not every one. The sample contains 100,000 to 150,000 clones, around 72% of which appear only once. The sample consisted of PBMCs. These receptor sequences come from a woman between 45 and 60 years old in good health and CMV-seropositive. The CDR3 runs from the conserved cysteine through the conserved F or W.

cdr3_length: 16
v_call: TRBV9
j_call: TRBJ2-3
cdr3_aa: CASSVEAGRYTDTQYF

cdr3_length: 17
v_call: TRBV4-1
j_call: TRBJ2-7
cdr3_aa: CASSRFLAGDRSYEQYF

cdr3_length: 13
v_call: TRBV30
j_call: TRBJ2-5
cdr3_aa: CAWSALFQETQYF

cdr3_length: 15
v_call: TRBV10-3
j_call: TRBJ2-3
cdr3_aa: CAISEFRTGEDTQYF

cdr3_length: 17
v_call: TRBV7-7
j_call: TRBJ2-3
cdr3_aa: CASSLAPIGAGTDTQYF

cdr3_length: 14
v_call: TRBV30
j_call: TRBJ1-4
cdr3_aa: CAWSETATNEKLFF

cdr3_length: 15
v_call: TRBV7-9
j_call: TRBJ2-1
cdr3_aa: CASSSGLAGVNEQFF

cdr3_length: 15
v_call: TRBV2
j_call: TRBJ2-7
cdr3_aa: CASTYGGTGRNEQYF

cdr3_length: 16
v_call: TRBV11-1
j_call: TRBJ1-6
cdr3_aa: CASSSWTGGAASPLHF

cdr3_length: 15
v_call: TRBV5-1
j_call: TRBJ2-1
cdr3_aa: CASSSTGQGRNEQFF

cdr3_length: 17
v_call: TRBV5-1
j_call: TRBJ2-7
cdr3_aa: CASSLVAAGPSSYEQYF

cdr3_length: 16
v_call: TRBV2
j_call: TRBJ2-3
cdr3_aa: CASRARQGLFTDTQYF

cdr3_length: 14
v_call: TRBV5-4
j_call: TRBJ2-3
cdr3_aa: CASSAGGSTDTQYF

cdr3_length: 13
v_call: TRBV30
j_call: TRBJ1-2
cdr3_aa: CAWRSFQGYGYTF

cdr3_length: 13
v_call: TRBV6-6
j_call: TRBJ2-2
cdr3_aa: CASSYGGDGELFF

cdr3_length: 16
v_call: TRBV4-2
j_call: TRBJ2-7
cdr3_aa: CASSLRLAGGVHEQYF

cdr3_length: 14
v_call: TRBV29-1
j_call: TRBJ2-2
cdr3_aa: CSVVRTGVTGELFF

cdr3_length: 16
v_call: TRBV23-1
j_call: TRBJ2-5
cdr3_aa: CASSHFGTSGTKTQYF

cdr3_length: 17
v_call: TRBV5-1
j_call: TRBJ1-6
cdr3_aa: CASSWGGGVSGNSPLHF

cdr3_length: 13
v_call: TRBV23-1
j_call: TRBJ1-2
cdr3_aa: CASSRNRGRGYTF

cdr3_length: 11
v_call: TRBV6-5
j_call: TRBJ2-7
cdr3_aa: CATRDSYEQYF

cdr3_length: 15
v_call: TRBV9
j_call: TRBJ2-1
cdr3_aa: CASSVSGGAYYEQFF

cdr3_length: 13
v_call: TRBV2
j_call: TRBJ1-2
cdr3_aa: CASSSGAIYGYTF

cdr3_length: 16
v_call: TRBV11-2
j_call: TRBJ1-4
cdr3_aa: CASSYLLGATNEKLFF

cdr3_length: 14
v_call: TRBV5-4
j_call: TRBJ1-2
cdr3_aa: CASSAGTESYGYTF

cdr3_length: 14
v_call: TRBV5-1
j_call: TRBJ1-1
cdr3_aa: CASSYRGATPEAFF

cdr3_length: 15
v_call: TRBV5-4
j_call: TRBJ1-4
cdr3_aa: CASSLRARGNEKLFF

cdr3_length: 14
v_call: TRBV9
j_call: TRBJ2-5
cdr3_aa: CASTGGGGQETQYF

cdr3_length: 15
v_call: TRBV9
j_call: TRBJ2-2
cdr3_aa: CASSVEGTFTGELFF

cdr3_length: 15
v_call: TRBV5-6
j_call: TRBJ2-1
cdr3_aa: CASSLGQRSYNEQFF

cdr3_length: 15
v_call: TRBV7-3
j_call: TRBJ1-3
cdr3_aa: CASSLTTGPGNTIYF

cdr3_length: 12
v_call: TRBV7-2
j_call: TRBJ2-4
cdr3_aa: CASTRDRGIQYF

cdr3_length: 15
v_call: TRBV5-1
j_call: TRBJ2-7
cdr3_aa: CASSLGSGPYVEQYF

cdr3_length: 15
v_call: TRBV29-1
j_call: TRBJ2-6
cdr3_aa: CSVEAGFSGANVLTF

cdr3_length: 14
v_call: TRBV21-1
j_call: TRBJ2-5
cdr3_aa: CASLYLGVNETQYF

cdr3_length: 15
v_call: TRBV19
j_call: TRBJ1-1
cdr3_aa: CASSRIEPGLTEAFF

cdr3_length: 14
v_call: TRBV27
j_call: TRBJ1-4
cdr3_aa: CASSLGLFGAPLFF

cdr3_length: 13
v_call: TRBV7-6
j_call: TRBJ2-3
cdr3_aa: CAAVAGPTDTQYF

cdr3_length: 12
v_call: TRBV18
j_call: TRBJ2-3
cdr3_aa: CASSRYEDTQYF

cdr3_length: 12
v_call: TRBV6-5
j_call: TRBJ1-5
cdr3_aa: CASARGTQPQHF

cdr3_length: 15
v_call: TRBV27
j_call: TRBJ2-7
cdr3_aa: CASSLPLRQGGEQYF

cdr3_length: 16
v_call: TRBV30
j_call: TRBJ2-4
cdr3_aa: CAWSVRGRLAKNIQYF

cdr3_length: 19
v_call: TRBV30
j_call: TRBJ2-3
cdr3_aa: CAWSGRRLAVTRGTDTQYF

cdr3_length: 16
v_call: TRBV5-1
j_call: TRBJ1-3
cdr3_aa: CASSLDPAGTGNTIYF

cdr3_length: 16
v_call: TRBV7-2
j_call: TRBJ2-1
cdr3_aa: CASSLYRDRGHGEQFF

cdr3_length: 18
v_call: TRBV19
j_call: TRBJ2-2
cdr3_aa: CASSIVLAGGLNTGELFF

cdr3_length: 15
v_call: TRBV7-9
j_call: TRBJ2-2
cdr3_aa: CASSLVSGGLGELFF

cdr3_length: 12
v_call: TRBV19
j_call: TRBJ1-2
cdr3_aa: CASGAGGLGYTF